This record concerns one TCR beta chain sequence. Its cognate antigen is unknown. TCRdb fed the reads into MiXCR, producing one record per CDR3 protein. The table has roughly 200,000 distinct CDR3 sequences, around 35% seen once; the top ten hold 55% to 70%. The record originates from a study of T cell repertoires in cytomegalovirus infection. Study-level information: Selected CMV epitopes included recently identified HLA-C-restricted ones as well as well-studied HLA-B-restricted ones. Both a matching HLA type and CMV infection were indicated by public TCR beta signatures.

Whole-study findings and limits: HLA-C-restricted TCR beta clonotypes specific for CMV led the ex vivo response.

This CDR3 comprises 15 residues. The V gene's germline CDR1 is SGHNT and CDR2 YENEEA. Trimming cost V 2 bases and J 1 base, with 8 bases left between them. The sequencing used CD8+ T cells from cultured PBMCs, collected from culture after CMV antigen stimulation. The chain combines TRBV11-3 with TRBJ2-2; D remains ambiguous. The clonotype originates from a human donor in good health (CMV status not recorded). Some clones in this sample may be carry-over from other donors' samples. In nucleotides, the CDR3 is TGTGCCAGCAGCTTATCCCACCTGAACACCGGGGAGCTGTTTTTT. Protein product: CASSLSHLNTGELFF.